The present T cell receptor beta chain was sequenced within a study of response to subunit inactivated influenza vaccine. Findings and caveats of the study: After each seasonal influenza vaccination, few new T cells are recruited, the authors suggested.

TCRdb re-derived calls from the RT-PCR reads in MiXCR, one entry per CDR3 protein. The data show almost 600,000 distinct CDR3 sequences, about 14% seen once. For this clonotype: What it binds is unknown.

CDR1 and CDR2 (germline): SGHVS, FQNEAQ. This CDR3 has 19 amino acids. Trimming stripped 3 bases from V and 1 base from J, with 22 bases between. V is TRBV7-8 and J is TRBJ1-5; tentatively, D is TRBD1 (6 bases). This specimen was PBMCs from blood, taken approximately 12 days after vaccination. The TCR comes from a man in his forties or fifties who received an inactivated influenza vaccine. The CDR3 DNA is TGTGCCAGCAGCTTGTCGCGGACAGAGCTGGTGGGGAGCAATCAGCCCCAGCATTTT. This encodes CASSLSRTELVGSNQPQHF.